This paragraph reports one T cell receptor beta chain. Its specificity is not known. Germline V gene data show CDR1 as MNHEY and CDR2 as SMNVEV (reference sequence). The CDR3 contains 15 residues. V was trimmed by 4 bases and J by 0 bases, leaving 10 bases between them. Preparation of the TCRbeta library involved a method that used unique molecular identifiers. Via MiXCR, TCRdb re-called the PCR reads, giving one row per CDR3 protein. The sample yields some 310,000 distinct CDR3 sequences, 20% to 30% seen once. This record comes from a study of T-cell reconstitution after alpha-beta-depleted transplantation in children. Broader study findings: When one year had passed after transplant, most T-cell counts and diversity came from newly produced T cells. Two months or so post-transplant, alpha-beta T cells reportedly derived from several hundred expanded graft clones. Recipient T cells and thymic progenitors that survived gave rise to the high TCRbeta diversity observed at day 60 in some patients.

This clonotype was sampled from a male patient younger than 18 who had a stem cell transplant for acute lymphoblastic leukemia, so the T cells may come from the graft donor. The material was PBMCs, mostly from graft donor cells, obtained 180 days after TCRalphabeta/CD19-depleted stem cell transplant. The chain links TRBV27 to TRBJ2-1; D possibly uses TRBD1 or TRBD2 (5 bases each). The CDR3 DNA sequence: TGTGCCAGCAGTTGGGACGAGAGCTCCTACAATGAGCAGTTCTTC. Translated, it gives CASSWDESSYNEQFF.